The next 30 T cell receptor beta chains were all read from a single sample in a study of siplizumab effects on memory and regulatory T cells. Sequencing used immunoSEQ multiplex PCR; TCRdb keeps in-frame clones, though not all of them. This sample has around 100,000 clones, with around 92% found just once. The sequencing sample was made of CD4+ T cells sorted from blood. All receptors derive from a human donor in good health. Some clones in this sample may be carry-over from other donors' samples.

The chain uses TRBV19 and TRBJ1-2; the D gene is possibly TRBD1 (6 bases). Germline V gives CDR1 LNHDA, CDR2 SQIVND (reference sequence). Trimming removed 7 bases at V and 0 bases at J, with 12 bases between. This CDR3 spans 14 amino acids. This CDR3 is CASIGQPANYGYTF. Written as DNA, the CDR3 is TGTGCCAGTATAGGACAGCCAGCTAACTATGGCTACACCTTC.

The sample holds a few counts of this clone. The genes are TRBV27 and TRBJ1-2; TRBD1 aligns across 8 bases. Trimming cost V 6 bases and J 2 bases; bases outside gene matches: 2. Looked up from germline, CDR1 is MNHEY and CDR2 is SMNVEV (reference sequence). CDR3 length: 13 residues. CDR3 region: CASRRTGNYGYTF. The CDR3 DNA sequence: TGTGCCAGCAGAAGGACAGGGAACTATGGCTACACCTTC.

The V and J genes are TRBV18 and TRBJ2-2; 7 bases are shared with TRBD2. V gave up 3 bases and J gave up 2 bases; unmatched junction bases: 6. The CDR3 has 16 residues. Germline V gives CDR1 KGHSH, CDR2 LQKENI. CDR3 in amino acids: CASSPLWGGNTGELFF. The CDR3 DNA reads TGTGCCAGCTCACCCCTTTGGGGGGGAAACACCGGGGAGCTGTTTTTT. Full variable domain (rest looked up from reference TRBV18 and TRBJ2-2): NAGVMQNPRHLVRRRGQEARLRCSPMKGHSHVYWYRQLPEEGLKFMVYLQKENIIDESGMPKERFSAEFPKEGPSILRIQQVVRGDSAAYFCASSPLWGGNTGELFFGEGSRLTVL.

The chain employs TRBV11-2 and TRBJ1-1; possibly TRBD1 for D (5 bases). CDR1 is SGHAT and CDR2 is FQNNGV in the germline V gene. Trimming cost V 1 base and J 1 base, with 7 bases left between them. The CDR3 length is 14 residues. CDR3 residues: CASSLVGGNTEAFF. The CDR3 nucleotides read TGTGCCAGCAGCTTAGTTGGGGGGAACACTGAAGCTTTCTTT.

This clone has just one count. The V gene is TRBV5-1, the J gene TRBJ2-3; D gene uncertain. V was cut by 7 bases and J by 9 bases, with 18 bases left in between. CDR1 and CDR2 from the germline V gene are SGHRS and YFSETQ. The CDR3 has 13 residues. The CDR3 is CASYRVNRDTQYF. Written as DNA, the CDR3 is TGCGCCAGCTACCGAGTAAACCGCGACACGCAGTATTTT.

V usage is TRBV7-9 and J usage is TRBJ2-1, with 8 nucleotides matching TRBD2. CDR3 length: 14 amino acids. The J segment lost 4 bases and the V segment lost 4 bases, leaving 3 bases of the junction unmatched. Looked up from germline, CDR1 is SEHNR and CDR2 is FQNEAQ (reference sequence). The CDR3 loop is CASSSTSAYNEQFF. In nucleotides, the CDR3 is TGTGCCAGCAGCTCGACTAGCGCGTACAATGAGCAGTTCTTC.

This clone has a count of ten or more. V and J are TRBV5-4 and TRBJ2-2; D is uncertain. Germline CDR1 reads SGHNT; CDR2 reads YYREEE (reference sequence). The CDR3 is 15 amino acids. Trimming shortened V by 2 bases and J by 0 bases, and 8 bases separated the two germline ends. Here the CDR3 DNA reads TGTGCCAGCAGCTTCCGTAACGCGAACACCGGGGAGCTGTTTTTT. Translation gives CASSFRNANTGELFF.

J is TRBJ1-2 and V is TRBV7-2, with 8 bases that match TRBD1. Germline CDR1 SGHTA, CDR2 FQGNSA. The ends lost 1 base at V and 3 bases at J; junction bases unmatched: 10. The CDR3 consists of 17 residues. The DNA of the CDR3 is TGTGCCAGCAGCTTAGTCCCTAAACCGGGACAGGACTATGGCTACACCTTC. Its protein is CASSLVPKPGQDYGYTF.

This chain uses TRBV6-6 with TRBJ1-3; TRBD1 is a possible D gene (5 bases). V was clipped by 2 bases and J by 0 bases, with 11 bases between them. Germline CDR1 and CDR2: MNHNY and SVGAGI (reference sequence). This CDR3 is built from 16 residues. The CDR3 coding sequence is TGTGCCAGCAGTTACGGAGGGGAAGGCTCTGGAAACACCATATATTTT. It encodes CASSYGGEGSGNTIYF.

The chain is built from TRBV7-3 and TRBJ2-1; D is unresolved. V was trimmed by 5 bases and J by 9 bases, leaving 14 bases between them. Germline loops: CDR1 SGHTA, CDR2 FQGTGA. The CDR3 is 13 amino acids. In DNA, the CDR3 is TGTGCCAGCAGCCCGCCGCTAAAGGGTGAGCAGTTCTTC. This sequence encodes CASSPPLKGEQFF. The full variable domain, completed using reference TRBV7-3 and TRBJ2-1, is GAGVSQTPSNKVTEKGKYVELRCDPISGHTALYWYRQSLGQGPEFLIYFQGTGAADDSGLPNDRFFAVRPEGSVSTLKIQRTERGDSAVYLCASSPPLKGEQFFGPGTRLTVL.

This chain uses TRBV11-2 with TRBJ1-2; tentative D call: TRBD1 (6 bases). Trimming removed 1 base at V and 1 base at J, with 19 bases between. CDR3 length: 18 amino acids. Germline values: CDR1 SGHAT, CDR2 FQNNGV. The CDR3 region has the DNA TGTGCCAGCAGCTTAGGGGTTGTCAGGGGTCGGGGTAACTATGGCTACACCTTC. This encodes CASSLGVVRGRGNYGYTF.

The rearrangement uses TRBV2 and TRBJ1-1; the match to TRBD1 covers 8 bases. Trimming took 6 bases from V and 5 from J; bases not matched to a gene: 8. Looked up from germline, CDR1 is SNHLY and CDR2 is FYNNEI. There are 14 residues in the CDR3. Here the CDR3 reads CASRGQGAPTEAFF. The CDR3 bases are TGTGCCAGCAGGGGCCAGGGGGCGCCTACTGAAGCTTTCTTT.

V is TRBV19 and J is TRBJ2-1; D might be TRBD1 (6 bases). The CDR3 runs 15 residues. V lost 4 bases, J lost 2 bases, and 12 bases lay in between. Germline V gene sequence: CDR1 LNHDA, CDR2 SQIVND (reference sequence). In DNA form, the CDR3 reads TGTGCCAGTAGTACAGGGGTCCCTCCCTACAATGAGCAGTTCTTC. Amino acid sequence: CASSTGVPPYNEQFF.

The chain combines TRBV27 with TRBJ1-2; D call uncertain. The CDR3 loop spans 16 amino acids. The V and J ends lost 3 bases and 1 base respectively, with 15 bases between them. Germline lookup yields CDR1 MNHEY and CDR2 SMNVEV (reference sequence). CDR3 region: CASSFFPTDSNYGYTF. CDR3 in DNA: TGTGCCAGCAGTTTTTTCCCCACCGATAGTAACTATGGCTACACCTTC.

The chain has TRBV5-1 and TRBJ2-3; perhaps D is TRBD1 or TRBD2 (5 bases each). Trimming shortened V by 0 bases and J by 0 bases, and 17 bases separated the two germline ends. The germline V gene has CDR1 SGHRS and CDR2 YFSETQ. The CDR3 runs to 18 residues. The CDR3 loop is CASSLGVFGGPSTDTQYF. CDR3 coding DNA: TGCGCCAGCAGCTTGGGCGTTTTTGGGGGACCTAGCACAGATACGCAGTATTTT.

This clone was found once. The rearrangement joins TRBV5-1 to TRBJ2-7; D not resolved. CDR3 length: 13 amino acids. V was clipped by 0 bases and J by 6 bases, with 10 bases between them. The V gene's germline CDR1 is SGHRS and CDR2 YFSETQ. As DNA, the CDR3 is TGCGCCAGCAGCTTGGCTAGTAGAATCGAGCAGTACTTC. Translation gives CASSLASRIEQYF.

The genes are TRBV18 and TRBJ1-3, with 7 nucleotides matching TRBD1. This CDR3 region has 15 residues. The junction had 15 bases not matched to a gene; V was cut back by 5 bases and J by 11 bases. Germline CDR1 KGHSH, CDR2 LQKENI. The CDR3 DNA reads as TGTGCCAGCTCAACAGGACAGGCCAAGCAAAGCGCCATATATTTT. Translating gives CASSTGQAKQSAIYF.

The gene calls are TRBV5-4 and TRBJ1-4, with a possible D match to TRBD1 (6 bases). Trimming removed 4 bases from V and 3 bases from J, with 19 bases in between. The germline V gene has CDR1 SGHNT and CDR2 YYREEE (reference sequence). This CDR3 comprises 17 residues. CDR3 in amino acids: CASSTNRDGLSNEKLFF. In DNA, the CDR3 is TGTGCCAGCAGCACCAACAGGGATGGGCTATCTAATGAAAAACTGTTTTTT.

The chain employs TRBV5-5 and TRBJ2-3; 9 bases line up with TRBD2. Germline-derived CDR1 and CDR2 are SGHKS and YYEKEE (reference sequence). The CDR3 loop spans 14 amino acids. The V segment lost 4 bases and the J segment 4 bases; nucleotides outside the gene matches: 4. CDR3 sequence: CASSPGLAPDTQYF. CDR3 bases: TGTGCCAGCAGCCCGGGACTAGCCCCAGATACGCAGTATTTT.

The gene calls are TRBV19 and TRBJ1-1; TRBD1 matches 7 bases. The germline V gene encodes CDR1 LNHDA and CDR2 SQIVND (reference sequence). The ends lost 5 bases at V and 7 bases at J; junction bases unmatched: 4. This CDR3 is 12 amino acids long. CDR3 sequence (DNA): TGTGCCAGTAGTCAGACAGGGATTGAAGCTTTCTTT. As protein: CASSQTGIEAFF.

This chain joins TRBV28 and TRBJ1-5; D is undetermined. The CDR3 length is 18 residues. Germline V gene lookup returns CDR1 MDHEN and CDR2 SYDVKM. Trimming took 7 bases from V and 2 from J, leaving 24 bases between them. For the CDR3, the DNA is TGTGCCAGCAATTCTGGTTCTTCCCGACAACCCCGCAATCAGCCCCAGCATTTT. Its protein product is CASNSGSSRQPRNQPQHF. The complete variable domain, with remaining parts taken from reference TRBV28 and TRBJ1-5, reads DVKVTQSSRYLVKRTGEKVFLECVQDMDHENMFWYRQDPGLGLRLIYFSYDVKMKEKGDIPEGYSVSREKKERFSLILESASTNQTSMYLCASNSGSSRQPRNQPQHFGDGTRLSIL.

The rearrangement links TRBV2 to TRBJ2-7, with 12 positions matching TRBD2. CDR3 length: 14 residues. CDR1 and CDR2 from the germline V gene are SNHLY and FYNNEI. The ends lost 4 bases at V and 3 bases at J; junction bases unmatched: 1. CDR3 residues: CASSGLAGDYEQYF. In DNA, the CDR3 is TGTGCCAGCAGTGGACTAGCGGGAGACTACGAGCAGTACTTC.

DNA for the CDR3: TGCGCCAGCAGCGTGACAGGGGACCTAGCGGGTCTAACCTACGAGCAGTACTTC. Protein product: CASSVTGDLAGLTYEQYF. The V gene is TRBV5-1, the J gene TRBJ2-7, with D perhaps given as TRBD1 or TRBD2 (8 bases each). This CDR3 spans 18 amino acids. Germline V CDR1 and CDR2: SGHRS, YFSETQ. V was trimmed by 4 bases and J by 2 bases, leaving 25 bases between them.

This chain links TRBV7-8 with TRBJ1-5; D remains ambiguous. V was pared by 0 bases and J by 4 bases, with 7 bases between. CDR3 size: 14 residues. Germline V gene data show CDR1 as SGHVS and CDR2 as FQNEAQ. CDR3 region: CASSLAQQNQPQHF. CDR3 coding DNA: TGTGCCAGCAGCTTAGCACAACAAAATCAGCCCCAGCATTTT. The full variable domain, with the rest looked up from reference TRBV7-8 and TRBJ1-5, is GAGVSQSPRYKVAKRGQDVALRCDPISGHVSLFWYQQALGQGPEFLTYFQNEAQLDKSGLPSDRFFAERPEGSVSTLKIQRTQQEDSAVYLCASSLAQQNQPQHFGDGTRLSIL.

V gene TRBV6-1 combines with J gene TRBJ1-5; D gene uncertain. This CDR3 has 13 amino acids. CDR1 is MNHNS, CDR2 SASEGT, per germline. V was pared by 6 bases and J by 6 bases, with 12 bases between. The chain's CDR3 is CASRVKDRQPQHF. DNA of the CDR3: TGTGCCAGCAGAGTCAAAGATCGTCAGCCCCAGCATTTT.

This rearrangement joins TRBV5-4 to TRBJ1-1; TRBD1 agrees at 8 bases. With 3 bases clipped from V and 5 bases from J, the junction kept 6 bases outside the gene matches. CDR3 length: 14 amino acids. Looked up from germline, CDR1 is SGHNT and CDR2 is YYREEE (reference sequence). CDR3 in amino acids: CASSYGQGRTEAFF. The DNA of the CDR3 is TGTGCCAGCAGCTATGGACAGGGAAGGACTGAAGCTTTCTTT.

The J gene is TRBJ2-3, the V gene TRBV5-1; D is possibly TRBD2 (5 bases). Trimming took 0 bases from V and 2 from J, leaving 7 bases between them. The CDR3 has 14 amino acids. The V gene's germline CDR1 is SGHRS and CDR2 YFSETQ. The CDR3 here is CASSLGRVTDTQYF. CDR3 sequence (DNA): TGCGCCAGCAGCTTGGGGCGGGTCACAGATACGCAGTATTTT.

The chain carries TRBV28 and TRBJ1-3, with 9 bases aligning to TRBD1. The CDR3 has 15 amino acids. V was pared by 5 bases and J by 8 bases, with 10 bases of the junction left unmatched. Looked up from germline, CDR1 is MDHEN and CDR2 is SYDVKM. The CDR3 loop is CASSPWDRELDTIYF. CDR3 nucleotide sequence: TGTGCCAGCAGTCCCTGGGACAGGGAGTTAGACACCATATATTTT. Drawing the rest from reference TRBV28 and TRBJ1-3, the complete variable domain is DVKVTQSSRYLVKRTGEKVFLECVQDMDHENMFWYRQDPGLGLRLIYFSYDVKMKEKGDIPEGYSVSREKKERFSLILESASTNQTSMYLCASSPWDRELDTIYFGEGSWLTVV.

The chain has TRBV6-5 and TRBJ2-7; D tentatively fits TRBD1 or TRBD2 (6 bases each). The CDR3 sequence is 16 residues long. Trimming stripped 2 bases from V and 0 bases from J, with 14 bases between. Germline lookup yields CDR1 MNHEY and CDR2 SVGAGI. The DNA of the CDR3 is TGTGCCAGCAGTTACAAGAGGGGGGACACCTCCTACGAGCAGTACTTC. Translation gives CASSYKRGDTSYEQYF.

This chain connects TRBV27 to TRBJ2-3; D ambiguous. Trimming shortened V by 4 bases and J by 2 bases, and 10 bases separated the two germline ends. Germline V lookup: CDR1 MNHEY, CDR2 SMNVEV (reference sequence). The length of the CDR3 is 14 residues. In DNA form, the CDR3 reads TGTGCCAGCAGTTATACCAGAACCACAGATACGCAGTATTTT. Protein: CASSYTRTTDTQYF.